This T cell receptor (beta chain) emerged from a study of OX40 agonist ivuxolimab in advanced cancers. This CDR3 has 12 residues. In germline, CDR1 is SEHNR, CDR2 FQNEAQ (reference sequence). Trimming shortened V by 6 bases and J by 4 bases, and 8 bases separated the two germline ends. Data came from immunoSEQ multiplex PCR; TCRdb stores just in-frame clones and leaves some out. The sample holds 65,000 to 95,000 clones, 80% to 90% seen once. The chain recombines TRBV7-9 with TRBJ2-3; D not resolved. The receptor comes from an adult with an advanced solid tumor such as melanoma, head and neck, liver or kidney cancer. Sequencing was performed on CD4+ or CD8+ T cells sorted from blood, taken in a trial of the OX40 agonist ivuxolimab. The chain's CDR3 is CASRQEADTQYF. The CDR3 DNA sequence: TGTGCCAGCAGGCAGGAAGCAGATACGCAGTATTTT.